The 32 T cell receptor beta chains reported below all come from one sample, sequenced in a study of blood T cell repertoires in COVID-19. The table came from immunoSEQ multiplex PCR; TCRdb's copy has only in-frame clones and leaves some out. The repertoire has around 210,000 clones, approximately 80% of them found once; the top ten carry less than 15%. Sequencing used peripheral blood. These receptors were collected from a human donor in a cohort sampled during active COVID-19.

This chain joins TRBV11-2 and TRBJ2-1, with 8 bases identical to TRBD2. J lost 6 bases, V lost 2 bases, and 18 bases had no gene match. The germline CDR1 and CDR2 sequences are SGHAT and FQNNGV. CDR3 length equals 19 residues. CDR3 sequence (DNA): TGTGCCAGCAGCTTAAAGTCCCCAGTTGAGCGGGAGCTGGGCAATGAGCAGTTCTTC. Protein sequence: CASSLKSPVERELGNEQFF.

The chain has TRBV7-9 and TRBJ2-5; possibly TRBD2 for D (5 bases). This CDR3 is 13 amino acids long. Trimming took off 3 bases at V and 5 bases at J, with 10 bases between the two ends. Germline lookup yields CDR1 SEHNR and CDR2 FQNEAQ (reference sequence). CDR3 sequence: CASSFEGRETQYF. The DNA of the CDR3 is TGTGCCAGCAGCTTTGAGGGCCGGGAGACCCAGTACTTC.

The chain joins TRBV15 to TRBJ1-5, with D perhaps TRBD1 (6 bases). The CDR3 consists of 16 residues. CDR1 and CDR2 (germline): LNHNV, YYDKDF (reference sequence). The germline V and J ends were trimmed by 5 bases and 5 bases, with 19 bases remaining between them. CDR3 region: CATSRRYREGDQPQHF. The CDR3 bases are TGTGCCACCAGCCGAAGATACAGGGAGGGGGATCAGCCCCAGCATTTT.

V usage is TRBV11-2 and J usage is TRBJ2-2; TRBD1 matches at 8 bases. V gave up 1 base and J gave up 5 bases; unmatched junction bases: 6. Germline CDR1 reads SGHAT; CDR2 reads FQNNGV. The CDR3 contains 16 residues. CDR3 protein: CASSLGSYRGTGELFF. As DNA, the CDR3 is TGTGCCAGCAGCTTAGGTAGCTACAGGGGGACCGGGGAGCTGTTTTTT.

This rearrangement joins TRBV11-2 to TRBJ1-4; 8 bases agree with TRBD1. Germline values: CDR1 SGHAT, CDR2 FQNNGV. CDR3 length: 15 amino acids. Losses at the gene ends were 0 bases for V and 6 bases for J; bases not matched to a gene: 3. CDR3 in DNA: TGTGCCAGCAGCTTAGATCCAGGGGGCGATGAAAAACTGTTTTTT. Amino acid sequence: CASSLDPGGDEKLFF.

Remarks on this clone: Germline and junction disagree at one end, which may indicate a read error. The CDR3 is CASSLRRMYRTPIF. DNA of the CDR3: TGTGCCAGCAGCTTAAGACGGATGTACAGAACACCTATCTTC. The chain recombines TRBV5-8 with TRBJ2-7; D call uncertain. In germline, CDR1 is SGHTS, CDR2 YDEGEE. CDR3 length: 14 residues.

This clone was detected once. The chain couples TRBV28 to TRBJ1-2, with D tentatively TRBD1 (5 bases). Germline V lookup: CDR1 MDHEN, CDR2 SYDVKM. V was clipped by 3 bases and J by 5 bases, with 13 bases between them. The CDR3 runs to 14 residues. CDR3 sequence reads: CASSLTAAQYGYTF. The CDR3 bases are TGTGCCAGCAGTTTGACAGCTGCCCAGTATGGCTACACCTTC.

This rearrangement joins TRBV5-1 to TRBJ1-6; D remains unclear. Germline values: CDR1 SGHRS, CDR2 YFSETQ. The CDR3 totals 14 residues. Trimming pared 3 bases from V and 4 bases from J, leaving 8 bases between. The CDR3 nucleotides are TGCGCCAGCAGCTCGGGAGATTATAATTCACCCCTCCACTTT. This sequence encodes CASSSGDYNSPLHF.

This chain connects TRBV24-1 to TRBJ2-1; 10 bases fit TRBD2. Germline assignment: CDR1 KGHDR and CDR2 SFDVKD. V dropped 2 bases and J dropped 4; count of bases not matched to a gene: 4. This CDR3 has 16 residues. In DNA form, the CDR3 reads TGTGCCACCAGTGATTGGACTAGCGGCCCGTACAATGAGCAGTTCTTC. Protein product: CATSDWTSGPYNEQFF.

The chain has TRBV21-1 and TRBJ2-1; the D call TRBD1 from the table was never checked on the DNA. TRBV21-1 is classified as a pseudogene. The CDR3 has 16 residues. This CDR3 is CASTPKEDRAYNEQFF. The CDR3 nucleotides are TGTGCCAGCACCCCAAAAGAGGACAGGGCTTACAATGAGCAGTTCTTC.

The chain uses TRBV5-4 and TRBJ2-3; TRBD2 is a possible D gene (6 bases). From germline, CDR1 is SGHNT and CDR2 YYREEE (reference sequence). This CDR3 has 14 amino acids. Trimming left V 2 bases short and J 3 bases short, with 10 bases between. The CDR3 coding sequence is TGTGCCAGCAGCTTTTTGGAGGGTACAGATACGCAGTATTTT. It encodes CASSFLEGTDTQYF.

This clone has just a few counts. The chain employs TRBV5-3 and TRBJ1-4; a weak D match, TRBD1 (5 bases). TRBV5-3 is filed as an ORF, its function uncertain. This CDR3 has 15 residues. Deletions cut 0 bases from V and 3 bases from J, with 9 bases between. The CDR3 loop is CARSLGAGPNEKLFF. As DNA, the CDR3 is TGTGCCAGAAGCTTGGGGGCAGGGCCTAATGAAAAACTGTTTTTT.

The chain employs TRBV28 and TRBJ2-6; unclear D gene. From germline, CDR1 is MDHEN and CDR2 SYDVKM. The CDR3 contains 15 residues. V lost 4 bases to trimming and J lost 0 bases, with 7 bases between them. Here the CDR3 reads CASSWSLSGANVLTF. The CDR3 DNA reads as TGTGCCAGCAGTTGGAGCCTCTCTGGGGCCAACGTCCTGACTTTC.

The genes are TRBV11-3 and TRBJ2-1; 11 bases line up with TRBD2. Germline lookup yields CDR1 SGHNT and CDR2 YENEEA. V was pared by 4 bases and J by 4 bases, with 15 bases of the junction left unmatched. The CDR3 covers 19 residues. CDR3 sequence reads: CASSSGVSGASGRYNEQFF. Written as DNA, the CDR3 is TGTGCCAGCAGCTCCGGGGTTAGTGGGGCTAGCGGGAGGTACAATGAGCAGTTCTTC. Full variable domain (remainder filled in from reference TRBV11-3 and TRBJ2-1): EAGVVQSPRYKIIEKKQPVAFWCNPISGHNTLYWYLQNLGQGPELLIRYENEEAVDDSQLPKDRFSAERLKGVDSTLKIQPAELGDSAVYLCASSSGVSGASGRYNEQFFGPGTRLTVL.

The chain is built from TRBV27 and TRBJ2-3; TRBD1 might be the D (5 bases). This CDR3 is 15 amino acids long. The germline V and J ends were trimmed by 4 bases and 1 base, with 12 bases remaining between them. Germline V lookup: CDR1 MNHEY, CDR2 SMNVEV (reference sequence). The DNA for the CDR3 is TGTGCCAGCAGTTCCAGGGTGCTCGGCACAGATACGCAGTATTTT. This encodes CASSSRVLGTDTQYF.

The V call is TRBV6-5, the J call TRBJ1-4; D is undetermined. Germline loops: CDR1 MNHEY, CDR2 SVGAGI. CDR3 length equals 15 residues. Deletions cut 2 bases from V and 2 bases from J, with 9 bases between. In nucleotides, the CDR3 is TGTGCCAGCAGTTACACGACGGGGACTAATGAAAAACTGTTTTTT. It codes for CASSYTTGTNEKLFF.

This chain links TRBV19 with TRBJ1-2; no firm D call. The germline V and J ends were trimmed by 3 bases and 1 base, with 6 bases remaining between them. CDR3 length: 13 amino acids. Germline CDR1 reads LNHDA; CDR2 reads SQIVND (reference sequence). The CDR3 region has the DNA TGTGCCAGTAGTATTCCGGGTAACTATGGCTACACCTTC. Protein sequence: CASSIPGNYGYTF. Full variable domain (remainder filled in from reference TRBV19 and TRBJ1-2): DGGITQSPKYLFRKEGQNVTLSCEQNLNHDAMYWYRQDPGQGLRLIYYSQIVNDFQKGDIAEGYSVSREKKESFPLTVTSAQKNPTAFYLCASSIPGNYGYTFGSGTRLTVV.

The rearrangement uses TRBV30 and TRBJ2-2; D not resolved. V lost 4 bases and J 6 bases, leaving 6 bases between the germline ends. The V gene's germline CDR1 is GTSNPN and CDR2 SVGIG (reference sequence). This CDR3 is built from 11 residues. This CDR3 reads CAWNGPGELFF. For the CDR3, the DNA is TGTGCCTGGAATGGGCCCGGGGAGCTGTTTTTT. The entire variable domain, with the rest obtained from reference TRBV30 and TRBJ2-2, is as follows: SQTIHQWPATLVQPVGSPLSLECTVEGTSNPNLYWYRQAAGRGLQLLFYSVGIGQISSEVPQNLSASRPQDRQFILSSKKLLLSDSGFYLCAWNGPGELFFGEGSRLTVL.

This clone was recorded only once. The CDR3 nucleotides are TGTGCCAGCAGCCCGAACCTCGTTCACGGGACCAAAAACATTCAGTACTTC. Amino acid sequence: CASSPNLVHGTKNIQYF. The chain combines TRBV5-6 with TRBJ2-4; weak D call: TRBD2 (5 bases). The CDR3 extends over 17 amino acids. V was cut by 4 bases and J by 2 bases, with 19 bases left in between. Germline CDR1 and CDR2: SGHDT and YYEEEE.

J is TRBJ2-7 and V is TRBV4-1; 14 bases align to TRBD2. CDR1 and CDR2 (germline): MGHRA, YSYEKL. V lost 4 bases, J lost 2 bases, and 4 bases stayed unmatched. The CDR3 spans 16 residues. CDR3 sequence reads: CASSPRLAGGTYEQYF. The CDR3 DNA follows: TGCGCCAGCAGCCCCCGACTAGCGGGAGGGACCTACGAGCAGTACTTC.

The J gene is TRBJ1-2, the V gene TRBV7-8; D is possibly TRBD1 (6 bases). CDR1 is SGHVS, CDR2 FQNEAQ, per germline. The V and J ends lost 1 base and 7 bases respectively, with 13 bases between them. CDR3 length: 14 amino acids. The CDR3 DNA reads TGTGCCAGCAGCTTAGTTACAGGGCAAGCTGGCTACACCTTC. Translating it yields CASSLVTGQAGYTF. Full variable domain (rest looked up from reference TRBV7-8 and TRBJ1-2): GAGVSQSPRYKVAKRGQDVALRCDPISGHVSLFWYQQALGQGPEFLTYFQNEAQLDKSGLPSDRFFAERPEGSVSTLKIQRTQQEDSAVYLCASSLVTGQAGYTFGSGTRLTVV.

The chain uses TRBV5-1 and TRBJ2-3, with 12 bases lining up with TRBD2. This CDR3 is 16 amino acids long. V gave up 4 bases and J gave up 3 bases; unmatched junction bases: 6. Germline V CDR1 and CDR2: SGHRS, YFSETQ. DNA of the CDR3: TGCGCCAGCAGCACGCAGACTAGCGGGAGTACAGATACGCAGTATTTT. It translates to CASSTQTSGSTDTQYF.

V and J are TRBV6-6 and TRBJ2-2; TRBD2 might be the D (5 bases). The germline V gene has CDR1 MNHNY and CDR2 SVGAGI (reference sequence). Trimming stripped 7 bases from V and 4 bases from J, with 13 bases between. The CDR3 covers 14 residues. The CDR3 coding sequence is TGTGCCAGCACAGTCGGTAGCGCCACCGGGGAGCTGTTTTTT. Its translation is CASTVGSATGELFF.

Here the CDR3 DNA reads TGTGCCAGCAGCTTGGATATTGCAACTAATGAAAAACTGTTTTTT. Translation: CASSLDIATNEKLFF. The chain has TRBV5-4 and TRBJ1-4; the D is unclear. Trimming removed 0 bases at V and 0 bases at J, with 6 bases between. Germline values: CDR1 SGHNT, CDR2 YYREEE (reference sequence). CDR3 length equals 15 residues.

The chain recombines TRBV7-9 with TRBJ2-1, with TRBD2 matching over 7 bases. The germline gives CDR1 SEHNR, CDR2 FQNEAQ (reference sequence). Losses at the gene ends were 7 bases for V and 7 bases for J; bases not matched to a gene: 16. This CDR3 has 16 amino acids. In DNA form, the CDR3 reads TGTGCCAGCACCTCCCCGGTAGGCGGGAGTGGTAATGAGCAGTTCTTC. Translation: CASTSPVGGSGNEQFF. The full variable domain, completed using reference TRBV7-9 and TRBJ2-1, is DTGVSQNPRHKITKRGQNVTFRCDPISEHNRLYWYRQTLGQGPEFLTYFQNEAQLEKSRLLSDRFSAERPKGSFSTLEIQRTEQGDSAMYLCASTSPVGGSGNEQFFGPGTRLTVL.

This clone occurred a few times. The gene calls are TRBV2 and TRBJ2-2; 8 bases fit TRBD1. This CDR3 contains 15 residues. J lost 4 bases, V lost 4 bases, and 5 bases had no gene match. CDR1 and CDR2 (germline): SNHLY, FYNNEI. DNA of the CDR3: TGTGCCAGCAGTGTCAGGGGGCTAATCACCGGGGAGCTGTTTTTT. Its translation: CASSVRGLITGELFF.

This clone was found a few times. The chain links TRBV18 to TRBJ2-2, with TRBD2 identical over 8 bases. From germline, CDR1 is KGHSH and CDR2 LQKENI. After removal of 8 bases from V and 1 base from J, the junction contained 6 bases not matched to a gene. The CDR3 is 15 residues long. CDR3 in DNA: TGTGCCAGCAAACCACGGGAGGGGAACACCGGGGAGCTGTTTTTT. Translated, it gives CASKPREGNTGELFF.

This chain links TRBV10-3 with TRBJ1-1; TRBD1 aligns across 7 bases. V lost 2 bases to trimming and J lost 4 bases; unmatched junction nucleotides: 4. The CDR3 sequence is 14 residues long. Per germline, CDR1 ENHRY and CDR2 SYGVKD. CDR3 residues: CAISEGDRATEAFF. The CDR3 DNA is TGTGCCATCAGTGAGGGGGACAGAGCCACTGAAGCTTTCTTT.

V and J are TRBV4-1 and TRBJ2-2; a weak D match, TRBD1 (7 bases). The CDR3 totals 17 residues. Germline V lookup: CDR1 MGHRA, CDR2 YSYEKL. V lost 0 bases, J lost 4 bases, and 15 bases lay in between. DNA of the CDR3: TGCGCCAGCAGCCAAGAAGGGCTCCAGGGGGGCACCGGGGAGCTGTTTTTT. It codes for CASSQEGLQGGTGELFF.

The genes are TRBV5-1 and TRBJ2-5, with D hard to call. Trimming took 1 base from V and 5 from J, leaving 9 bases between them. There are 13 residues in the CDR3. The V gene's germline CDR1 is SGHRS and CDR2 YFSETQ. The CDR3 region is CASSLPVAETQYF. The DNA of the CDR3 is TGCGCCAGCAGCTTGCCCGTCGCGGAGACCCAGTACTTC.

The chain couples TRBV19 to TRBJ1-5; no clear D. Germline V gene sequence: CDR1 LNHDA, CDR2 SQIVND (reference sequence). Trimming removed 1 base from V and 0 bases from J, with 13 bases in between. The CDR3 has 17 amino acids. This chain's CDR3 is CASSIARRRYSNQPQHF. The CDR3 nucleotides read TGTGCCAGTAGTATAGCTCGGCGGCGGTATAGCAATCAGCCCCAGCATTTT.

This rearrangement joins TRBV2 to TRBJ1-2; tentatively, D is TRBD1 (6 bases). The germline gives CDR1 SNHLY, CDR2 FYNNEI. The CDR3 sequence is 15 residues long. Trimming stripped 1 base from V and 1 base from J, with 10 bases between. Here the CDR3 DNA reads TGTGCCAGCAGTGAAGAGGGACAATATAACTATGGCTACACCTTC. It yields the protein CASSEEGQYNYGYTF.